This T cell receptor (beta chain) was retrieved from a study of T cell changes during pregnancy in multiple sclerosis. The V gene's germline CDR1 is SQVTM and CDR2 ANQGSEA. The CDR3 covers 12 residues. V was clipped by 6 bases and J by 3 bases; unmatched bases: 4. Profiling relied on immunoSEQ multiplex PCR, and the TCRdb table lists in-frame clones only, not all of them. The sample includes more than 20,000 clones, 90% of them seen just once. The genes are TRBV29-1 and TRBJ1-1, with 7 bases fitting TRBD1. This clonotype was obtained from a female donor in good health, enrolled as a control in a pregnancy study. The material was CD8+ T cells from peripheral blood mononuclear cells, obtained in the third trimester of pregnancy. In nucleotides, the CDR3 is TGCAGCGTCGGACAGGCTGACACTGAAGCTTTCTTT. Protein: CSVGQADTEAFF. Using reference TRBV29-1 and TRBJ1-1 for the parts outside the CDR3, the full variable domain is SAVISQKPSRDICQRGTSLTIQCQVDSQVTMMFWYRQQPGQSLTLIATANQGSEATYESGFVIDKFPISRPNLTFSTLTVSNMSPEDSSIYLCSVGQADTEAFFGQGTRLTVV.